These 26 T cell receptor beta chains originate from one sample sequenced in a study of CD8 T cells in Susac syndrome. Reverse transcription of about 0.45 to 1 ug RNA was performed with random hexamers. TCRdb used MiXCR to reprocess the immunoSEQ multiplex PCR reads, holding one entry per CDR3 protein. In the table there are approximately 100,000 distinct CDR3 sequences, 80% to 95% of which are singletons. The sequenced sample was CD4+ T cells from PBMCs. Receptors originate from a human donor in good health.

The CDR3 spells CASSVGLGFNIYNEQFF. CDR3 DNA: TGTGCCAGCAGCGTAGGGCTAGGGTTCAATATTTACAATGAGCAGTTCTTC. The chain couples TRBV9 to TRBJ2-1; no clear D gene. This CDR3 is built from 17 residues. V lost 0 bases, J lost 4 bases, and 17 bases lay in between. Germline V gene lookup returns CDR1 SGDLS and CDR2 YYNGEE.

The V gene is TRBV7-9, the J gene TRBJ2-7; D possibly corresponds to TRBD1 (5 bases). V was clipped by 6 bases and J by 6 bases, with 15 bases between them. The CDR3 sequence is 13 residues long. Germline assignment: CDR1 SEHNR and CDR2 FQNEAQ (reference sequence). CDR3 bases: TGTGCCAGCAGTTCCGACAGAGGTCTCGAGCAGTACTTC. Translating gives CASSSDRGLEQYF.

The genes are TRBV5-1 and TRBJ1-3; D is unresolved. CDR1 and CDR2 from the germline V gene are SGHRS and YFSETQ. Trimming took off 0 bases at V and 4 bases at J, with 5 bases between the two ends. The CDR3 runs to 13 residues. The CDR3 region has the DNA TGCGCCAGCAGCTTGGATCGAGGAAACACCATATATTTT. Residues: CASSLDRGNTIYF.

A remark on this clonotype: One junction end disagrees with the germline gene, perhaps due to a read error. This rearrangement joins TRBV12-3 or TRBV12-4 to TRBJ2-7, with D perhaps matching TRBD2 (5 bases). This CDR3 spans 12 amino acids. The CDR3 DNA reads as TGCGCCAGCAGCTTGACGGGGTACGAGCAGTACTTC. As protein: CASSLTGYEQYF.

The rearrangement links TRBV6-2 or TRBV6-3 to TRBJ1-1, with D possibly matching TRBD1 (6 bases). V shed 7 bases and J shed 0 bases, with 12 bases lying between them. Germline CDR1 and CDR2: MNHEY and SVGEGT. CDR3 length equals 14 residues. The CDR3, as DNA: TGTGCCAGCACGGCCGGGACAATGAACACTGAAGCTTTCTTT. Its protein is CASTAGTMNTEAFF.

V usage is TRBV7-3 and J usage is TRBJ2-5; 9 bases match TRBD1. The CDR3 totals 13 residues. Germline CDR1 and CDR2: SGHTA and FQGTGA. V gave up 5 bases and J gave up 5 bases; unmatched junction bases: 3. This chain's CDR3 is CASSPGQGETQYF. Here the CDR3 DNA reads TGTGCCAGCAGCCCGGGACAGGGTGAGACCCAGTACTTC.

This sequence joins TRBV12-3 or TRBV12-4 and TRBJ1-1; TRBD1 might be the D (6 bases). This CDR3 has 14 amino acids. The CDR3 DNA sequence: TGTAAGTCGTTACAGGGCGAGACGAACACTGAAGCTTTCTTT. Its translation is CKSLQGETNTEAFF.

In nucleotides, the CDR3 is TGTGCCAGCAGCCAACCAGAGCAAGAGACCCAGTACTTC. Translated: CASSQPEQETQYF. The V and J genes are TRBV3-1 and TRBJ2-5; D ambiguous. Trimming removed 2 bases from V and 2 bases from J, with 6 bases in between. The CDR3 spans 13 residues. Germline CDR1 is LGHDT and CDR2 is YNNKEL (reference sequence).

CDR3 residues: CASSLAGAQPHEQYF. The CDR3 coding sequence is TGTGCCAGCAGCTTAGCGGGGGCCCAACCCCACGAGCAGTACTTC. This chain connects TRBV7-2 to TRBJ2-7, with D possibly TRBD1 on 6 matching bases. Germline lookup yields CDR1 SGHTA and CDR2 FQGNSA. Trimming left V 0 bases short and J 5 bases short, with 14 bases between. This CDR3 is 15 amino acids long.

The chain couples TRBV4-2 to TRBJ1-1; no reliable D call. Trimming took off 4 bases at V and 0 bases at J, with 12 bases between the two ends. The CDR3 covers 15 residues. The germline gives CDR1 LGHNA, CDR2 YNFKEQ. The CDR3 DNA follows: TGTGCCAGCAGCCGCAGCCAGAAGATGAACACTGAAGCTTTCTTT. It codes for CASSRSQKMNTEAFF.

The chain couples TRBV6-5 to TRBJ2-5; D unclear. V was cut by 9 bases and J by 9 bases, with 14 bases left in between. Per germline, CDR1 MNHEY and CDR2 SVGAGI. The CDR3 contains 11 residues. DNA of the CDR3: TGTGCCAGTGGTTCCGAGGCGGCCCAGTACTTC. Protein sequence: CASGSEAAQYF.

The chain joins TRBV19 to TRBJ1-1; TRBD1 is a possible D gene (6 bases). The ends were cut back, 3 bases at V and 1 base at J, with 9 bases in the middle. The CDR3 has 14 residues. Germline loops: CDR1 LNHDA, CDR2 SQIVND (reference sequence). The CDR3 loop is CASSIRGGNTEAFF. CDR3 sequence (DNA): TGTGCCAGTAGTATTCGAGGGGGGAACACTGAAGCTTTCTTT.

The rearrangement joins TRBV5-4 to TRBJ1-2; a possible D gene is TRBD1 (5 bases). This CDR3 contains 15 residues. Germline V gene lookup returns CDR1 SGHNT and CDR2 YYREEE (reference sequence). Between the trimmed V and J ends, which lost 3 bases and 2 bases, there was a span of 14 bases. The CDR3 DNA sequence: TGTGCCAGCAGCTCCCGAATAGACAGAAACTATGGCTACACCTTC. Its protein is CASSSRIDRNYGYTF. Combining the CDR3 with reference TRBV5-4 and TRBJ1-2 gives the whole variable domain ETGVTQSPTHLIKTRGQQVTLRCSSQSGHNTVSWYQQALGQGPQFIFQYYREEENGRGNFPPRFSGLQFPNYSSELNVNALELDDSALYLCASSSRIDRNYGYTFGSGTRLTVV.

The V and J genes are TRBV20-1 and TRBJ1-2; D perhaps matches TRBD1 (5 bases). Deletions cut 4 bases from V and 9 bases from J, with 18 bases between. The CDR3 runs 13 residues. CDR1 and CDR2 from the germline V gene are DFQATT and SNEGSKA (reference sequence). CDR3 protein: CSAIRRDAGSYTF. CDR3 bases: TGCAGTGCTATCCGCAGGGACGCGGGTAGCTACACCTTC.

The chain employs TRBV5-1 and TRBJ2-1, with D maybe TRBD2 (7 bases). Germline V gene sequence: CDR1 SGHRS, CDR2 YFSETQ. Trimming shortened V by 4 bases and J by 4 bases, and 18 bases separated the two germline ends. The CDR3 length is 16 residues. The CDR3 DNA reads as TGCGCCAGCAGCCAGGAAGGGGGAGGGCGATACAATGAGCAGTTCTTC. Its translation: CASSQEGGGRYNEQFF.

This chain joins TRBV7-9 and TRBJ1-1; D call uncertain. V was clipped by 2 bases and J by 3 bases, with 4 bases between them. CDR1 and CDR2 (germline): SEHNR, FQNEAQ (reference sequence). The CDR3 consists of 12 residues. For the CDR3, the DNA is TGTGCCAGCAGCTTATGGGACACTGAAGCTTTCTTT. Its protein product is CASSLWDTEAFF.

This chain connects TRBV4-1 to TRBJ1-2; the D gene is possibly TRBD1 (5 bases). V lost 4 bases, J lost 10 bases, and 19 bases lay in between. CDR1 and CDR2 from the germline V gene are MGHRA and YSYEKL. The CDR3 covers 14 residues. CDR3 sequence: CASSRVTEGRDYTF. CDR3 DNA sequence: TGCGCCAGCAGCCGCGTGACAGAGGGAAGAGACTACACCTTC.

This clonotype was seen only once. CDR3 protein: CASSRQGALDEQYF. The CDR3 DNA reads TGTGCCAGTTCTCGACAGGGAGCCCTCGACGAGCAGTACTTC. V usage is TRBV19 and J usage is TRBJ2-7, with 7 bases identical to TRBD1. Trimming at V came to 8 bases and at J to 5 bases, leaving 12 bases not matched to a gene. The germline CDR1 and CDR2 sequences are LNHDA and SQIVND (reference sequence). This CDR3 has 14 residues.

The rearrangement joins TRBV27 to TRBJ1-2; TRBD1 is a possible D gene (6 bases). Between the trimmed V and J ends, which lost 7 bases and 7 bases, there was a span of 13 bases. The CDR3 runs to 12 residues. The germline V gene has CDR1 MNHEY and CDR2 SMNVEV (reference sequence). In DNA, the CDR3 is TGTGCCAGCACGACCAGGGGCCGTGGCTACACCTTC. It yields the protein CASTTRGRGYTF.

This chain links TRBV6-1 with TRBJ2-7, with unresolved D. Germline-derived CDR1 and CDR2 are MNHNS and SASEGT. With 5 bases removed from V and 0 bases from J, the gap between germline ends came to 14 bases. This CDR3 contains 15 residues. The CDR3 sequence is CASSWSTDNSYEQYF. The CDR3 DNA reads TGTGCCAGCAGTTGGAGCACCGACAACTCCTACGAGCAGTACTTC.

The rearrangement links TRBV20-1 to TRBJ2-7; D might be TRBD1 (5 bases). V was cut by 0 bases and J by 1 base, with 16 bases left in between. CDR1 and CDR2 (germline): DFQATT, SNEGSKA (reference sequence). The CDR3 is 16 amino acids. The CDR3 is CSARDPAGLLSYEQYF. The CDR3 DNA is TGCAGTGCTAGAGATCCGGCAGGGCTCTTATCCTACGAGCAGTACTTC.

The rearrangement joins TRBV20-1 to TRBJ2-6; 7 bases match TRBD1. Germline V gene data show CDR1 as DFQATT and CDR2 as SNEGSKA (reference sequence). Trimming at V came to 6 bases and at J to 0 bases, leaving 14 bases not matched to a gene. The CDR3 contains 18 residues. In DNA form, the CDR3 reads TGCAGTGCCAGTCCGGGACAGAGACGTACCTCTGGGGCCAACGTCCTGACTTTC. Its translation: CSASPGQRRTSGANVLTF.

V usage is TRBV29-1 and J usage is TRBJ2-2; possible D gene TRBD1, 5 bases. Germline assignment: CDR1 SQVTM and CDR2 ANQGSEA. The CDR3 runs 12 residues. The V end lost 7 bases, the J end lost 5 bases, and 11 bases lay between the germline ends. Written as DNA, the CDR3 is TGCAGCGCTGGACACTTAACCGGGGAGCTGTTTTTT. As protein: CSAGHLTGELFF.

This sequence joins TRBV20-1 and TRBJ2-5; 8 bases line up with TRBD1. With V trimmed by 4 bases and J by 5 bases, 6 bases remained unmatched. CDR3 length: 13 residues. In germline, CDR1 is DFQATT, CDR2 SNEGSKA (reference sequence). The DNA for the CDR3 is TGCAGTGCTACCAGGGGGCTAGGCGAGACCCAGTACTTC. Protein product: CSATRGLGETQYF.

The rearrangement links TRBV12-3 or TRBV12-4 to TRBJ2-1, with 10 bases aligning to TRBD2. Trimming took 3 bases from V and 5 from J; bases not matched to a gene: 4. The CDR3 covers 15 residues. CDR3 protein: CASSFTSGAHNEQFF. For the CDR3, the DNA is TGTGCCAGCAGTTTTACTAGCGGGGCCCACAATGAGCAGTTCTTC.

This chain joins TRBV5-1 and TRBJ2-1, with 14 bases that match TRBD2. The V and J ends lost 7 bases and 10 bases, in that order; junction bases with no gene match: 10. Germline V lookup: CDR1 SGHRS, CDR2 YFSETQ. The CDR3 is made up of 15 amino acids. For the CDR3, the DNA is TGCGCCAGCGGAGTCACGGGACTAGCGGGAGACGAGCAGTTCTTC. Its protein product is CASGVTGLAGDEQFF. The full variable domain, with the rest looked up from reference TRBV5-1 and TRBJ2-1, is KAGVTQTPRYLIKTRGQQVTLSCSPISGHRSVSWYQQTPGQGLQFLFEYFSETQRNKGNFPGRFSGRQFSNSRSEMNVSTLELGDSALYLCASGVTGLAGDEQFFGPGTRLTVL.